This T cell receptor beta chain was identified during a study of control samples from healthy donors and cancer patients. The germline CDR1 and CDR2 sequences are SQVTM and ANQGSEA. Trimming took 7 bases from V and 1 from J, leaving 17 bases between them. This CDR3 spans 15 amino acids. Generated by immunoSEQ multiplex PCR, the TCRdb table keeps only in-frame clones and is missing some. The sample includes around 130,000 clones, around 93% seen only once; the top ten take approximately 9%. The chain carries TRBV29-1 and TRBJ1-5; D unresolved. Sequencing was carried out using blood. The origin of this receptor is a young man in good health. For the CDR3, the DNA is TGCAGCGCCACCATTGGGCGTCTAAGCAATCAGCCCCAGCATTTT. Protein: CSATIGRLSNQPQHF.